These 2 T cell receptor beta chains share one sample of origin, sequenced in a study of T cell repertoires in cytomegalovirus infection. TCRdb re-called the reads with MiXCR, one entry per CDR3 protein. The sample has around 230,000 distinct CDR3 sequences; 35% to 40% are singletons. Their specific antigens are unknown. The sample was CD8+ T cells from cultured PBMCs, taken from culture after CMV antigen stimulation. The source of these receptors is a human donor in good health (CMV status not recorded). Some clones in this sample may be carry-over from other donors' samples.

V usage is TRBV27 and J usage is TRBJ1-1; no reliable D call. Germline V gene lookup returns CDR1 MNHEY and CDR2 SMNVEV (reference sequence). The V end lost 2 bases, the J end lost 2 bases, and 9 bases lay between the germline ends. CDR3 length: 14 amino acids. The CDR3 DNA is TGTGCCAGCAGTTTAACGGCAGCTAACACTGAAGCTTTCTTT. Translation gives CASSLTAANTEAFF.

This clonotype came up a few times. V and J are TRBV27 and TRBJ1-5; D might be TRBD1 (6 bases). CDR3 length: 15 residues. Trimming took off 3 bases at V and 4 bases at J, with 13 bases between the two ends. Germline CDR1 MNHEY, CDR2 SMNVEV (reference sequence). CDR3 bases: TGTGCCAGCAGTTTTAAGGGGCAGGGGAATCAGCCCCAGCATTTT. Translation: CASSFKGQGNQPQHF.